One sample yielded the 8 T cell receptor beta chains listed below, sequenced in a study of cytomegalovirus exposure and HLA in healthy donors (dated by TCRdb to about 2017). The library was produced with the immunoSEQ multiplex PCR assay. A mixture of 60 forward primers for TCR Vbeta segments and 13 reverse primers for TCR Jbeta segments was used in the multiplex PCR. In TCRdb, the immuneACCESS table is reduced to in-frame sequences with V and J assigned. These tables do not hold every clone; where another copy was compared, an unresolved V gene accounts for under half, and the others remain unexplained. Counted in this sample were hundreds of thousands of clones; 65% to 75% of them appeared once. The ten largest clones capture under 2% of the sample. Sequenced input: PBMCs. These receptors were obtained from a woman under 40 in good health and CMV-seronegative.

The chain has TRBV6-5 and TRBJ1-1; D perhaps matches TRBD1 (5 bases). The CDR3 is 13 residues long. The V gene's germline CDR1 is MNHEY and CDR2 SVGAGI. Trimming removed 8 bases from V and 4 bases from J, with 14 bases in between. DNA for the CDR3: TGTGCCAGCTCGCGGGGCATAGGCACTGAAGCTTTCTTT. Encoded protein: CASSRGIGTEAFF.

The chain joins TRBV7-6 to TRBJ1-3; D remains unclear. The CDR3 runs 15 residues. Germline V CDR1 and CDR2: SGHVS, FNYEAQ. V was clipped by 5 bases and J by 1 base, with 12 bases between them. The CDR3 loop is CASSLPTGSGNTIYF. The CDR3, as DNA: TGTGCCAGCAGCCTACCAACGGGATCTGGAAACACCATATATTTT.

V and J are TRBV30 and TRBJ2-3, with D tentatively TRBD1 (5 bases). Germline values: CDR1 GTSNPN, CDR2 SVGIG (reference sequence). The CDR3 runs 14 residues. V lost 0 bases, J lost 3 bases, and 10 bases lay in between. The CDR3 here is CAWSVLGATDTQYF. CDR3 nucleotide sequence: TGTGCCTGGAGTGTTCTAGGGGCGACAGATACGCAGTATTTT.

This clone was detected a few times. The chain's CDR3 is CASSRDNEQFF. CDR3 in DNA: TGTGCCAGCAGCCGAGACAATGAGCAGTTCTTC. V is TRBV9 and J is TRBJ2-1; D gene uncertain. V gave up 4 bases and J gave up 5 bases, with 4 bases separating them. Per germline, CDR1 SGDLS and CDR2 YYNGEE. The CDR3 sequence is 11 residues long.

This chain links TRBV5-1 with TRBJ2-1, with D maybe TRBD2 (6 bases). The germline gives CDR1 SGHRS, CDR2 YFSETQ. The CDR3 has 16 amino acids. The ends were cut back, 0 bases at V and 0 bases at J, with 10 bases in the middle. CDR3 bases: TGCGCCAGCAGCTTGGAGCGGGTGTCCTCCTACAATGAGCAGTTCTTC. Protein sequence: CASSLERVSSYNEQFF.

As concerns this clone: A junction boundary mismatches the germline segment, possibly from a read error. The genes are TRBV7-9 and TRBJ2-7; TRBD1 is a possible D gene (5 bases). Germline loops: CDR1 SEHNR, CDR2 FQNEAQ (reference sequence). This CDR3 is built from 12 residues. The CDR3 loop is CSSSLDNYEQYF. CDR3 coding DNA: TGTTCCAGCAGCCTGGACAACTACGAGCAGTACTTC.

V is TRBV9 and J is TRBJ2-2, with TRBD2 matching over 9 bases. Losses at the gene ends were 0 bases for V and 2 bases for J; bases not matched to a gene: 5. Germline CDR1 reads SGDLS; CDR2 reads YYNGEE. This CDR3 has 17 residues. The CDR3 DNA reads TGTGCCAGCAGCGTAGCTCGACTAGCGGTTAACACCGGGGAGCTGTTTTTT. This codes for CASSVARLAVNTGELFF.

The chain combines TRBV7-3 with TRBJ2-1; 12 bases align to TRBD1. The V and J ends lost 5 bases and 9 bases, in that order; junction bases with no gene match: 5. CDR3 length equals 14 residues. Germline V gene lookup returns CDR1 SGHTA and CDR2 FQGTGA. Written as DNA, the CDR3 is TGTGCCAGCAGCCCGGGACAGGGGGCGGTTGAGCAGTTCTTC. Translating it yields CASSPGQGAVEQFF.